These T cell receptor beta chains were read from a single sample in a study of regulatory T cells in long-lasting Graves disease. TCRdb redid the calling of the multiplex PCR reads with MiXCR, one entry per CDR3 protein. The sample consists of a few hundred thousand distinct CDR3 sequences, roughly 13% of them appearing once. Separately, the same data were catalogued under a study of T cells in Graves' hyperthyroidism and ophthalmopathy.

The specimen was peripheral blood mononuclear cells (PBMCs), collected at new diagnosis, from a patient treated with antithyroid drugs. These receptors came from a man in his thirties or forties with Graves disease. The CDR3 runs from the conserved cysteine through the conserved F or W. Each record gives: clone size, V gene, J gene, D gene, CDR3 DNA, CDR3 protein. A D gene is named only where the DNA matches it firmly. Where a row states a size, it is once, few, many or the class of an expanded clone; other rows omit it.

-,TRBV25-1,TRBJ2-7,-,TGTGCCAGCAGTGACGACGGAACCTACGAGCAGTACTTC,CASSDDGTYEQYF
many,TRBV6-2/TRBV6-3,TRBJ2-1,-,TGTGCCAGCGGATCGATAACACGGGGTGAGCAGTTCTTC,CASGSITRGEQFF
-,TRBV20-1,TRBJ1-5,-,TGCAGTGCTAGTCAAAGTACAGGAAATCAGCCCCAGCATTTT,CSASQSTGNQPQHF
many,TRBV6-5,TRBJ1-2,-,TGTGCCAGCAGTTACCAGGGATGGAGTGGCTACACCTTC,CASSYQGWSGYTF
many,TRBV11-2,TRBJ2-7,-,TGTGCCAGCAGCTTAGGGCTCGAGCAGTACTTC,CASSLGLEQYF
many,TRBV20-1,TRBJ2-5,-,TGCAGTGCTCCAAGGGTTGGCGGTGTTGTGGGCCAAGAGACCCAGTACTTC,CSAPRVGGVVGQETQYF
many,TRBV9,TRBJ2-1,TRBD2,TGTGCCAGCAGCGTAGGCGGGAGATTGTATAATGAGCAGTTCTTC,CASSVGGRLYNEQFF
many,TRBV20-1,TRBJ2-2,TRBD1,TGCAGTGCTAGAAGGCAGGGGGCGCACACCGGGGAGCTGTTTTTT,CSARRQGAHTGELFF
few,TRBV4-2,TRBJ2-1,TRBD2,TGTGCCAACAGCCACGCTAGCGGGCCCTACAATGAGCAGTTCTTC,CANSHASGPYNEQFF
-,TRBV3-1,TRBJ1-1,-,TGTGCCAGCAGCCAAGGGGCTAAGAACACTGAAGCTTTCTTT,CASSQGAKNTEAFF
many,TRBV12-3/TRBV12-4,TRBJ1-3,-,TGTGCCAGCAGTACCCTAGGGGGTGGTGGAAACACCATATATTTT,CASSTLGGGGNTIYF
-,TRBV30,TRBJ2-7,TRBD2,TGTGCCTGGAGTGTAATTGGCGGGAGCGCCTACGAGCAGTACTTC,CAWSVIGGSAYEQYF
few,TRBV29-1,TRBJ2-3,-,TGCAGCACCTATGACATGGCCGAGCAGTATTTT,CSTYDMAEQYF
many,TRBV6-1,TRBJ1-2,TRBD1,TGTGCCAGCAGCCTTGACAGGGGTCCTAGAGGGGGCTACACCTTC,CASSLDRGPRGGYTF
many,TRBV2,TRBJ2-1,TRBD2,TGTGCCAGCAGTAAGCGCGGGGGGCTAGCGGGATCTGAGCAGTTCTTC,CASSKRGGLAGSEQFF
many,TRBV24-1,TRBJ2-1,-,TGTGCCACCAGCGGCAAGGGGTCGCCCTACAATGAGCAGTTCTTC,CATSGKGSPYNEQFF
many,TRBV2,TRBJ2-1,TRBD2,TGTGCCACCCCCAACGCGGGAGGGAACAATGAGCAGTTCTTC,CATPNAGGNNEQFF
many,TRBV5-1,TRBJ2-1,TRBD1,TGCGCCAGCAGGGAGGGGACAGGGGCCTACAATGAGCAGTTCTTC,CASREGTGAYNEQFF
many,TRBV13,TRBJ2-7,-,TGTGCCAGCAGCTTTCCTAGCGGACAGGTGGGATACGAGCAGTACTTC,CASSFPSGQVGYEQYF
many,TRBV2,TRBJ1-6,-,TGTGCCAGCAGTGAAGCGTTAGGGGTTTCACCCCTCCACTTT,CASSEALGVSPLHF
few,TRBV20-1,TRBJ1-3,TRBD1,TGCAGTGCTAGAGATCCCGACAGGGCTGGAAACACCATATATTTT,CSARDPDRAGNTIYF
-,TRBV20-1,TRBJ2-5,-,TGCAGTGCTAGAGAGGTGGAGACCCAGTACTTC,CSAREVETQYF
-,TRBV19,TRBJ2-1,TRBD1,TGTGCCAGTAGTTTAGGGACAGGGCACCCGACGCAGTTCTTC,CASSLGTGHPTQFF
many,TRBV2,TRBJ2-1,-,TGTGCCAGTACCCGGGACACGGACAATGAGCAGTTCTTC,CASTRDTDNEQFF
many,TRBV29-1,TRBJ2-1,TRBD1,TGCAGCGTGAACAGGGGAGCCTACAATGAGCAGTTCTTC,CSVNRGAYNEQFF
-,TRBV20-1,TRBJ2-7,-,TGCAGTGCTAGAGTCCTTCGCGAGCAGTACTTC,CSARVLREQYF
many,TRBV20-1,TRBJ2-5,TRBD2,TGCAGTTCCCTGGAGTCTGGGAGGGCCTTGGAGACCCAGTACTTC,CSSLESGRALETQYF
-,TRBV9,TRBJ2-1,TRBD2,TGTGCCAGCAGCAAGACTAGCGGGGCCAGCTCCTACAATGAGCAGTTCTTC,CASSKTSGASSYNEQFF
few,TRBV14,TRBJ2-1,-,TGTGCCAGCAGCTACCTTAGCGGCTCCTACAATGAGCAGTTCTTC,CASSYLSGSYNEQFF
many,TRBV20-1,TRBJ2-2,TRBD2,TGCGGCGGACTCCGCGGGAGGTTGACCGGGGAGCTGTTTTTT,CGGLRGRLTGELFF
-,TRBV30,TRBJ2-7,-,TGTGCCTGGAACCCAAGCGGCAATTCTTACGAGCAGTACTTC,CAWNPSGNSYEQYF
many,TRBV27,TRBJ2-7,TRBD1,TGTGCCAGCAGTTTGTGGGGACAGGGTATACACGAGCAGTACTTC,CASSLWGQGIHEQYF
many,TRBV10-3,TRBJ2-1,TRBD2,TGTGCCATCAGTGAGCCGGGACTAAACAATGAGCAGTTCTTC,CAISEPGLNNEQFF
-,TRBV24-1,TRBJ2-7,TRBD1,TGTGCCACCGGAATTCTCCGACAGGGAAGCTACGAGCAGTACTTC,CATGILRQGSYEQYF
-,TRBV27,TRBJ1-3,-,TGTGCCAGCAGGCCTATAGGGTACTCTGGAAACACCATATATTTT,CASRPIGYSGNTIYF
many,TRBV2,TRBJ2-1,-,TGTGCCAGCAGTGTTAGGGGAGTCTACAATGAGCAGTTCTTC,CASSVRGVYNEQFF
many,TRBV12-3/TRBV12-4,TRBJ2-1,TRBD2,TGTGCCAGCAGTTCAACTAGCGGGAGGGCGGATGAGCAGTTCTTC,CASSSTSGRADEQFF
many,TRBV5-1,TRBJ2-5,TRBD2,TGCGCCAGCAGCCTCGGGACTAACCAAGAGACCCAGTACTTC,CASSLGTNQETQYF
few,TRBV5-1,TRBJ2-1,TRBD2,TGCGCCAGCAGCTTGGGAGGCGGACTAGCGGGAGGGCCCTACAATGAGCAGTTCTTC,CASSLGGGLAGGPYNEQFF
-,TRBV19,TRBJ2-2,-,TGTGCCAGTAGTATCAACCTACACCGGGAGCTGTTTTTT,CASSINLHRELFF
many,TRBV20-1,TRBJ2-5,-,TGCAGTGCTAGGGGTAGCAGCGGAGAGACCCAGTACTTC,CSARGSSGETQYF
few,TRBV6-1,TRBJ2-3,TRBD2,TGTGCCAGCAGTGATGGGACTAGCGGGAGTGAGGATACGCAGTATTTT,CASSDGTSGSEDTQYF
many,TRBV12-3/TRBV12-4,TRBJ2-2,-,TGTGCCAGCAGCTTAGTAGGAACCGGGGAGCTGTTTTTT,CASSLVGTGELFF
many,TRBV12-3/TRBV12-4,TRBJ1-5,TRBD1,TGTGCCAGCAGTTCAGGGGGCCTAAGAAATCAGCCCCAGCATTTT,CASSSGGLRNQPQHF
few,TRBV20-1,TRBJ2-1,TRBD2,TGCAGTGCTCCTACTAGCGGGAATTACAATGAGCAGTTCTTC,CSAPTSGNYNEQFF
-,TRBV19,TRBJ2-2,-,TGTGCCAGTAGTGGGAGTCCGGGAAGGACCGGGGAGCTGTTTTTT,CASSGSPGRTGELFF
few,TRBV5-1,TRBJ1-5,-,TGCGCCAGCAGTCCGACCCCAGGGGATTTGGGTCAGCCCCAGCATTTT,CASSPTPGDLGQPQHF
many,TRBV7-2,TRBJ1-4,TRBD1,TGTGCCAGCAGCTGGTATGGGACAGGAGGTGAAAAACTGTTTTTT,CASSWYGTGGEKLFF
many,TRBV2,TRBJ2-1,-,TGTGCCAGCAGGCTTAGGGGGTACAATGAGCAGTTCTTC,CASRLRGYNEQFF
-,TRBV7-2,TRBJ2-1,-,TGTGCCAGCAGCCATAACCCCCTCCCGTCCAGCTCCTACAATGAGCAGTTCTTC,CASSHNPLPSSSYNEQFF
many,TRBV6-5,TRBJ2-7,TRBD2,TGTGCCAGCAGTTTTCGACTAGCGGGAGCTCTAAGGACTTACGAGCAGTACTTC,CASSFRLAGALRTYEQYF
-,TRBV2,TRBJ2-7,-,TGTGCCAGCAGGGGTTCCTACGGGCAGTACTTC,CASRGSYGQYF
many,TRBV29-1,TRBJ2-1,-,TGCAGCGAGCGAGTAGGGAATGAGCAGTTCTTC,CSERVGNEQFF
many,TRBV5-6,TRBJ1-2,-,TGTGCCAGCAGCTTGGATCCGAGGGCCAACTATGGCTACACCTTC,CASSLDPRANYGYTF